This T cell receptor beta chain was sequenced during a study of blood T cell repertoires in COVID-19. Study context: COVID-19 samples, acute and convalescent, were from the United States, Italy and Spain.

Germline CDR1 is SNHLY and CDR2 is FYNNEI. The length of the CDR3 is 14 residues. The V end was cut by 4 bases, the J end by 5 bases, with 13 bases between. Original handling: Reference gene primers were amplified, and this amplification served to estimate nucleated cell counts. The data were produced by immunoSEQ multiplex PCR, yet TCRdb's version contains in-frame clones alone and is incomplete. V and J calls and clone size are given by that table; D and trimming were obtained from the DNA. The sample records about 150,000 clones, roughly 87% being singletons. The chain links TRBV2 to TRBJ2-3; D is uncertain. Sequenced sample: peripheral blood. The origin of this receptor is a woman in her fifties or sixties with acute or convalescent COVID-19. The DNA of the CDR3 is TGTGCCAGCAGTGTAGAATCCTCCGGAGATACGCAGTATTTT. It encodes CASSVESSGDTQYF.